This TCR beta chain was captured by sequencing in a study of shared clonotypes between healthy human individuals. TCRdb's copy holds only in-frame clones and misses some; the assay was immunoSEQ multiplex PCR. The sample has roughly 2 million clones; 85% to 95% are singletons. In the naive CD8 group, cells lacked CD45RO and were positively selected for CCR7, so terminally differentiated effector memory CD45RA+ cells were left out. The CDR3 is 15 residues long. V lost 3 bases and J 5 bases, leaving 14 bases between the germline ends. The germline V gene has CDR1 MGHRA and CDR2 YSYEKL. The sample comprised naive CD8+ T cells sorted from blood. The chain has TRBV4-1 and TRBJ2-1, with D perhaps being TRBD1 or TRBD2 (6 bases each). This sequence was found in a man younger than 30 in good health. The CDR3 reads CASSQGWGANNEQFF. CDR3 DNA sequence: TGCGCCAGCAGCCAGGGATGGGGGGCGAACAATGAGCAGTTCTTC.